This TCR beta chain was documented in a study of T cell changes during pregnancy in multiple sclerosis. The repertoire was sequenced with immunoSEQ multiplex PCR; TCRdb's copy has only in-frame clones and lacks some. In the table there are 70,000 to 95,000 clones, about 93% of which are singletons. The CDR3 is 15 residues long. Trimming removed 2 bases from V and 7 bases from J, with 12 bases in between. Germline V CDR1 and CDR2: MNHNY, SVGAGI (reference sequence). The TCR originated in a female donor in good health, enrolled as a control in a pregnancy study. The V gene is TRBV6-6, the J gene TRBJ1-6; a possible D gene is TRBD1 (6 bases). The sample was peripheral blood, taken in the second trimester of pregnancy. CDR3 bases: TGTGCCAGCAGTTACCATCCAGGGGAAAATTCACCCCTCCACTTT. Translated, it gives CASSYHPGENSPLHF.